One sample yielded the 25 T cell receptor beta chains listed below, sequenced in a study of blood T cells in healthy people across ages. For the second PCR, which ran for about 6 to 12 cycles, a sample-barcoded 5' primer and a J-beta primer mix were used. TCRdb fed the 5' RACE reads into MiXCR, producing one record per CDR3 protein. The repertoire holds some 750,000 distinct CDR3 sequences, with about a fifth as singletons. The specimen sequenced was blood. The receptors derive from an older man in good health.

CDR3 residues: CASSLTTGGLSYEQYF. CDR3 in DNA: TGCGCCAGCAGCTTGACGACAGGGGGGCTCTCCTACGAGCAGTACTTC. This chain connects TRBV5-1 to TRBJ2-7; 9 positions agree with TRBD1. The CDR3 is 16 amino acids. Trimming cost V 1 base and J 0 bases; bases outside gene matches: 5. Germline V gene sequence: CDR1 SGHRS, CDR2 YFSETQ.

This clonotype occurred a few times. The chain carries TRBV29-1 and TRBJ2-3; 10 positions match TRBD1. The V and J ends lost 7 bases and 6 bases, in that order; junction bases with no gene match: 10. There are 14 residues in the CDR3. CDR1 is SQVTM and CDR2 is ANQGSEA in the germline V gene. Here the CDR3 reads CSASGTGVFDTQYF. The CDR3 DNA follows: TGCAGCGCCTCTGGGACAGGGGTTTTTGATACGCAGTATTTT.

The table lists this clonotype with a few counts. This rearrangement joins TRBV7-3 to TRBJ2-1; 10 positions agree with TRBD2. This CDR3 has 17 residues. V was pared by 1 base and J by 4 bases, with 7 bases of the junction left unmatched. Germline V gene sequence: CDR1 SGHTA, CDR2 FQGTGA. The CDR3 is CASSLSASGSSYNEQFF. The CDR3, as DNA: TGTGCCAGCAGCTTAAGCGCTAGCGGGAGCTCTTACAATGAGCAGTTCTTC.

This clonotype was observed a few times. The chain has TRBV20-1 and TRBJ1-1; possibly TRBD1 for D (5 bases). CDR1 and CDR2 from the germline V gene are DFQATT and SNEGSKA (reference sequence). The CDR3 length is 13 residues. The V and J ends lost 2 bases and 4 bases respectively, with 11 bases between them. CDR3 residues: CSARSGRGTEAFF. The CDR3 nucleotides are TGCAGTGCTAGATCCGGGAGGGGCACTGAAGCTTTCTTT.

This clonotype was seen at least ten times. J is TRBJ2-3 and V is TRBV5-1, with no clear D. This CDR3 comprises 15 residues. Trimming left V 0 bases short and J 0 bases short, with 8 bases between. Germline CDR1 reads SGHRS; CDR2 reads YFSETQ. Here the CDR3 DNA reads TGCGCCAGCAGCTTGGTGGCAGCTAGCACAGATACGCAGTATTTT. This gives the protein CASSLVAASTDTQYF.

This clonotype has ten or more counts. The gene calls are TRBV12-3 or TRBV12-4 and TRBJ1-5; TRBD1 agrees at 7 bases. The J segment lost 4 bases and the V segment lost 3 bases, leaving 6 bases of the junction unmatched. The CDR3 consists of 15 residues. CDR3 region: CASSFGGGGNQPQHF. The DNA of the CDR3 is TGTGCCAGCAGTTTCGGAGGGGGCGGGAATCAGCCCCAGCATTTT.

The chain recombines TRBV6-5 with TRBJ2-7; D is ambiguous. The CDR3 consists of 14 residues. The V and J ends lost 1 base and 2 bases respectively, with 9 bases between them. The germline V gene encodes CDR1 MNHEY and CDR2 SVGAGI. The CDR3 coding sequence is TGTGCCAGCAGTTACTACGGGCCCGCCTACGAGCAGTACTTC. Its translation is CASSYYGPAYEQYF.

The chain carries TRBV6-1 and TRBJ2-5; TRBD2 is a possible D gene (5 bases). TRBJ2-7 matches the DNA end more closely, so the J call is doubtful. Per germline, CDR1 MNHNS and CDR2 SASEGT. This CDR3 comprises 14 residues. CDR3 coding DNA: TGTGCCAGCCCCGAGGGTCTGGGTGTGGACGAGCAGTACTTC. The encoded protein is CASPEGLGVDEQYF.

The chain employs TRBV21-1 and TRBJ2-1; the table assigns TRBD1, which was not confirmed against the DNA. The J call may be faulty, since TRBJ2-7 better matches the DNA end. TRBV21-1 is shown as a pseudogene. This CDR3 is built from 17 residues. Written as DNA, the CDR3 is TGTGCCAGCAGCAAAGTTGGGGGGACAGGGGGCTTGTACGAGCAGTACGTC. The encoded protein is CASSKVGGTGGLYEQYV.

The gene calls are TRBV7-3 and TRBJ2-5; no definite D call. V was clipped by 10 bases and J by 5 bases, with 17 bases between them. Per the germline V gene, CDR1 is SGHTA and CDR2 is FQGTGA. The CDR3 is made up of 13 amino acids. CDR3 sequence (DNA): TGTGCCACTTCTCGGTTTGGAATGGAGACCCAGTACTTC. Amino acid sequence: CATSRFGMETQYF.

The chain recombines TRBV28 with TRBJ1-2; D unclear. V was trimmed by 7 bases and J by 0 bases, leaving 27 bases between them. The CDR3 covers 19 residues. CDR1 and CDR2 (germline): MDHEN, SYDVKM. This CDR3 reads CASISHTLAGGEPNYGYTF. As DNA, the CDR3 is TGTGCCAGCATTTCTCACACTCTGGCAGGAGGAGAACCTAACTATGGCTACACCTTC.

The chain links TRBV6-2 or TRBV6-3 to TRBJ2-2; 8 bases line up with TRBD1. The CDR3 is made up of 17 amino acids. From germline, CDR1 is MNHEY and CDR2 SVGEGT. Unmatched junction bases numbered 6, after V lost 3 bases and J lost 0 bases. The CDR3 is CASSYPDREPNTGELFF. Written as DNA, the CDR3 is TGTGCCAGCAGTTATCCGGACAGGGAACCGAACACCGGGGAGCTGTTTTTT.

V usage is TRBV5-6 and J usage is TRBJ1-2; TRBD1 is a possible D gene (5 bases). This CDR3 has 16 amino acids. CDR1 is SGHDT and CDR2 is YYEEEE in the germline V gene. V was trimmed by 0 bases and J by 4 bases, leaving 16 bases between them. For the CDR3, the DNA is TGTGCCAGCAGCTTGGGAATCGGGGGGATTGGCTATGGCTACACCTTC. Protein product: CASSLGIGGIGYGYTF.

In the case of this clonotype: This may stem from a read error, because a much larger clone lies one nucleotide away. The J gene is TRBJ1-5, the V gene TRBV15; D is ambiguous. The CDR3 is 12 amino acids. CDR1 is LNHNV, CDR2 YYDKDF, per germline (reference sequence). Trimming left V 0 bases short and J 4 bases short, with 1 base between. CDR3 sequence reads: CATSRDNQPQHF. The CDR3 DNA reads TGTGCCACCAGCAGAGATAATCAGCCCCAGCATTTT.

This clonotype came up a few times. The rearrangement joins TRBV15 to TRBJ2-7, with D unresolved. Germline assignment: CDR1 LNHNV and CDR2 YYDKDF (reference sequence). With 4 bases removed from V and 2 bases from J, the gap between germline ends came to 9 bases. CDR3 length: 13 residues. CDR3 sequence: CATSITQTYEQYF. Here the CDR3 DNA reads TGTGCCACCAGCATTACGCAGACCTACGAGCAGTACTTC. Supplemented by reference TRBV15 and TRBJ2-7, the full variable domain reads DAMVIQNPRYQVTQFGKPVTLSCSQTLNHNVMYWYQQKSSQAPKLLFHYYDKDFNNEADTPDNFQSRRPNTSFCFLDIRSPGLGDTAMYLCATSITQTYEQYFGPGTRLTVT.

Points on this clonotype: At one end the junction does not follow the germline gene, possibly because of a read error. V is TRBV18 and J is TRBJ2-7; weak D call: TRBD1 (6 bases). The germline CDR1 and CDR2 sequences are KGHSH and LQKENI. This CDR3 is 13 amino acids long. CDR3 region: CAGSRLQGWEQYF. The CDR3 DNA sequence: TGTGCCGGCTCACGCTTACAGGGCTGGGAGCAGTACTTC. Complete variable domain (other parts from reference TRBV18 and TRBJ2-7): NAGVMQNPRHLVRRRGQEARLRCSPMKGHSHVYWYRQLPEEGLKFMVYLQKENIIDESGMPKERFSAEFPKEGPSILRIQQVVRGDSAAYFCAGSRLQGWEQYFGPGTRLTVT.

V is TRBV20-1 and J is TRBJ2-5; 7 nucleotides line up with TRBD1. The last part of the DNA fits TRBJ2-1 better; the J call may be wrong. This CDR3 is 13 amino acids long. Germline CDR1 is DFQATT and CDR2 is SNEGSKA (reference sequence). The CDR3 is CSAKKGAGYEQFF. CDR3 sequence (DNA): TGCAGTGCGAAAAAGGGGGCTGGGTATGAGCAGTTCTTC.

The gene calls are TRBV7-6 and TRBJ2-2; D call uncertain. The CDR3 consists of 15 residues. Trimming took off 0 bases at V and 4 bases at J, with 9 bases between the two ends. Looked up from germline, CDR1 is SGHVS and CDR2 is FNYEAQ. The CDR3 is CASSLAQDSTGELFF. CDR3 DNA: TGTGCCAGCAGCTTAGCGCAGGATAGCACCGGGGAGCTGTTTTTT.

CDR3 bases: TGTGCCAGCAGCCCGAATCCGGACGCACAGGGGGCCTACGAGCAGTACTTC. Its protein is CASSPNPDAQGAYEQYF. The chain employs TRBV11-1 and TRBJ2-7, with 8 bases fitting TRBD1. Germline lookup yields CDR1 SGHAT and CDR2 FQDESV (reference sequence). The V and J ends lost 5 bases and 2 bases, in that order; junction bases with no gene match: 14. This CDR3 has 17 residues.

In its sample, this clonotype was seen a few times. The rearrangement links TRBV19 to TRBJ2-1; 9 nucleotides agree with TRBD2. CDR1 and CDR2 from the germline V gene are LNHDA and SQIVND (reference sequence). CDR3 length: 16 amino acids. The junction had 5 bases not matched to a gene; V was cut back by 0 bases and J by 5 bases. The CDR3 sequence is CASSIDPSGINNEQFF. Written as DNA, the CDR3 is TGTGCCAGTAGTATAGATCCTAGCGGGATTAACAATGAGCAGTTCTTC.

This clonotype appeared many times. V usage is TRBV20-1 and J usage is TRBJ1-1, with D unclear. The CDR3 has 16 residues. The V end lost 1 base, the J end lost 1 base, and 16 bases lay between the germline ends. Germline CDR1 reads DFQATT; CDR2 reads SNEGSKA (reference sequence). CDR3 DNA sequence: TGCAGTGCTAGAGTGGAGACATTTGCTTCGAACACTGAAGCTTTCTTT. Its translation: CSARVETFASNTEAFF.

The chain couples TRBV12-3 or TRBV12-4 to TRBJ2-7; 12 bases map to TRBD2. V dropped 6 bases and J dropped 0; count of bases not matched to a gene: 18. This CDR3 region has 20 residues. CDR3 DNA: TGTGCCAGCAGCCGCTCACTAGCGGGAGGAACCCCTTCTAGCTCCTACGAGCAGTACGTC. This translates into CASSRSLAGGTPSSSYEQYV.

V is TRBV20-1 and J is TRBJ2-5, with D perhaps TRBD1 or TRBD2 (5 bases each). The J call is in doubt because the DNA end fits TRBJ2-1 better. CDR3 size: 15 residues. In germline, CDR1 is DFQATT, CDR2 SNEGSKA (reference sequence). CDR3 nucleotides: TGCAGTGCTGACATACGGGACGTTGGGGTGGTTGAGCAGTTCTTC. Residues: CSADIRDVGVVEQFF.

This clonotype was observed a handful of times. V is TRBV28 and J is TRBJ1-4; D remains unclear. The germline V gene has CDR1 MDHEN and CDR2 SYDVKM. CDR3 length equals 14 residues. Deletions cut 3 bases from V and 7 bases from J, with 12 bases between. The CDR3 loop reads CASSLVGAGEKLFF. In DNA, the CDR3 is TGTGCCAGCAGTTTGGTAGGAGCGGGTGAAAAACTGTTTTTT.

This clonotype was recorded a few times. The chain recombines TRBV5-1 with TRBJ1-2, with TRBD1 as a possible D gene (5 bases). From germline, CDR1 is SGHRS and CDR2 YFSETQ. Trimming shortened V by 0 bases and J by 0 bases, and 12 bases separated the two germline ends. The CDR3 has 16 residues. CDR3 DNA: TGCGCCAGCAGCTTGGTACAGGCGCTTGCTAACTATGGCTACACCTTC. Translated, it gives CASSLVQALANYGYTF. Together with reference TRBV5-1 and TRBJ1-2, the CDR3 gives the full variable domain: KAGVTQTPRYLIKTRGQQVTLSCSPISGHRSVSWYQQTPGQGLQFLFEYFSETQRNKGNFPGRFSGRQFSNSRSEMNVSTLELGDSALYLCASSLVQALANYGYTFGSGTRLTVV.